The clone carrying this T cell receptor beta chain was observed once. Its antigen is unidentified. Primers included in the PCR were 60 Vbeta and 13 Jbeta primers. Profiling relied on immunoSEQ multiplex PCR, and the TCRdb table lists in-frame clones only, not all of them. The data show approximately 74,000 clones, about 80% seen once. The sample is drawn from a study of cytomegalovirus exposure and HLA in healthy donors. Trimming cost V 5 bases and J 5 bases; bases outside gene matches: 8. CDR1 SEHNR and CDR2 FQNEAQ come from the germline V gene (reference sequence). CDR3 length equals 14 residues. Study-level findings and limits: HLA-A and HLA-B allele assignments for most subjects were reportedly predicted accurately using TCR beta sequences. TCR beta V- and J-gene trimming was later associated with a missense DCLRE1C variant. Several of the most significant clusters appeared linked to common viral pathogens, based on a later analysis.

The chain combines TRBV7-9 with TRBJ2-5, with 7 bases aligning to TRBD2. The sample consisted of PBMCs. This receptor was obtained from a man aged 55 to 70 in good health and CMV-seropositive. CDR3 amino acids: CASSPSGGGETQYF. The CDR3, as DNA: TGTGCCAGCAGCCCCTCGGGGGGAGGGGAGACCCAGTACTTC. The whole variable domain, remainder taken from reference TRBV7-9 and TRBJ2-5, is DTGVSQNPRHKITKRGQNVTFRCDPISEHNRLYWYRQTLGQGPEFLTYFQNEAQLEKSRLLSDRFSAERPKGSFSTLEIQRTEQGDSAMYLCASSPSGGGETQYFGPGTRLLVL.